This TCR beta chain was sequenced for a study of blood T cell repertoires in COVID-19. Whole-study context: Sites across the United States, Italy and Spain contributed samples from acute and convalescent COVID-19. PBMCs, B-cell-depleted T cells, or T cells were the source of the cDNA or gDNA that made up the material.

Per the germline V gene, CDR1 is WSHSY and CDR2 is SAAADI. CDR3 size: 20 residues. The V gene end was trimmed by 1 base and the J gene end by 0 bases; junction bases not matched to a gene: 18. As handled by the study authors: Quantification of nucleated cells was approximated via reference gene primer amplification. The repertoire was sequenced with immunoSEQ multiplex PCR; TCRdb's copy has only in-frame clones and lacks some. Clone size and V and J calls were adopted from that table, with D and trimming inferred from the DNA. The sample has around 54,000 clones, roughly four fifths seen once. In this sample, this clone turned up once.

Material: peripheral blood. The chain recombines TRBV10-2 with TRBJ2-7; 7 bases are a match to TRBD1. The clonotype originates from a woman aged 60-75 years with acute or convalescent COVID-19. DNA of the CDR3: TGCGCCAGCAGTGAGTTTCAGAGCACCATGGGACAGAAGAGCTCCTACGAGCAGTACTTC. Its protein product is CASSEFQSTMGQKSSYEQYF.